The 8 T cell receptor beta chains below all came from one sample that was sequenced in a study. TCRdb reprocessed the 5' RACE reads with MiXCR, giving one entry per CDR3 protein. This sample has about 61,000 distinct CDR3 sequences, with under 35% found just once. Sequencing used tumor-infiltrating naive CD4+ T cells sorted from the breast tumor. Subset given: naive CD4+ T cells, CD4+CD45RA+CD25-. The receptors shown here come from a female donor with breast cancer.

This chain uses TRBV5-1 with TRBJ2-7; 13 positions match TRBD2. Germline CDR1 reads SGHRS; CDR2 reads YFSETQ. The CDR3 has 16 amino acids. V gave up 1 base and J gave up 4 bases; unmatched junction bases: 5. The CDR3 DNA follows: TGCGCCAGCAGCTTGACCGGGACTAGCGGGGATTACGAGCAGTACTTC. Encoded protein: CASSLTGTSGDYEQYF.

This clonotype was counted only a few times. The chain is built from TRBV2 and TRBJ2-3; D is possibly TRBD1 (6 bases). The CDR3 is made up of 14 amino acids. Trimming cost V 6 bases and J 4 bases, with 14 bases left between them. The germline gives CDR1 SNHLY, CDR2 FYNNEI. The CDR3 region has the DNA TGTGCCAGCAGATACGCACAGGGAGCAGATACGCAGTATTTT. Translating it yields CASRYAQGADTQYF. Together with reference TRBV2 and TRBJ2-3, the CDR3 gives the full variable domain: EPEVTQTPSHQVTQMGQEVILRCVPISNHLYFYWYRQILGQKVEFLVSFYNNEISEKSEIFDDQFSVERPDGSNFTLKIRSTKLEDSAMYFCASRYAQGADTQYFGPGTRLTVL.

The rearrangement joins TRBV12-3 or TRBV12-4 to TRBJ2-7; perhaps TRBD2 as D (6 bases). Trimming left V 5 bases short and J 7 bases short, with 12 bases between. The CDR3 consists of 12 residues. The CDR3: CASSRDFGEQYF. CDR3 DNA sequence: TGTGCCAGCAGTAGGGACTTTGGGGAGCAGTACTTC.

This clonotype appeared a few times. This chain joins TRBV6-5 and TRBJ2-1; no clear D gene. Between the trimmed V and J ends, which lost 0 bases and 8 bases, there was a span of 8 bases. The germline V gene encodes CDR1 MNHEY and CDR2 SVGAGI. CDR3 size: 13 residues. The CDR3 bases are TGTGCCAGCAGTTACTCTAGAAAACATGAGCAGTTCTTC. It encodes CASSYSRKHEQFF.

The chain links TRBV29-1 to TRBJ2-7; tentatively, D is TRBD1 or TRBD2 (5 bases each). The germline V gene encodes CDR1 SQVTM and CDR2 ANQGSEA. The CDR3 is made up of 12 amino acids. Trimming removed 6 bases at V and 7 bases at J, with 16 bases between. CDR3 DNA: TGCAGCGTGATATTCCAGGGCGGGGAGCAGTACTTC. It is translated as CSVIFQGGEQYF.

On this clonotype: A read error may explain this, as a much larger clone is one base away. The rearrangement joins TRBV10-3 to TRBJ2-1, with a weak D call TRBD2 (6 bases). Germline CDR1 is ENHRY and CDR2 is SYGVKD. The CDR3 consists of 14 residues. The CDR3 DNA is TGTACCATCAAATCGGAGGGTTCCTACAATGAGCAGTTCTTC. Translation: CTIKSEGSYNEQFF.

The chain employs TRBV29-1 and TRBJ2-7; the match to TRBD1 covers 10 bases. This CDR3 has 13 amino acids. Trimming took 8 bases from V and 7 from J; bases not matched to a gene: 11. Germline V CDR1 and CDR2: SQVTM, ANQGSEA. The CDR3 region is CSITGTGVREQYF. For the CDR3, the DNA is TGCAGCATAACCGGGACAGGGGTTCGGGAGCAGTACTTC.

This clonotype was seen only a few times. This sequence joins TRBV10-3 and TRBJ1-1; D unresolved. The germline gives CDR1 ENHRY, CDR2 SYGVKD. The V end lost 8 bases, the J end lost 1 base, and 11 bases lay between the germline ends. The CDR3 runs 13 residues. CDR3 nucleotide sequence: TGTGCCATCTCCGCGCAGCCGAACACTGAAGCTTTCTTT. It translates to CAISAQPNTEAFF.